This TCR beta chain was recovered during a study of blood T cell repertoires in COVID-19. Study-wide context: Both acute and convalescent COVID-19 samples were obtained from the United States, Italy and Spain. T cells, B-cell-depleted T cells, or PBMCs provided the cDNA or gDNA that served as material.

In the authors' methods: From reference gene primer amplification, estimates of nucleated cell counts were derived. The repertoire was sequenced with immunoSEQ multiplex PCR; TCRdb's copy has only in-frame clones and lacks some. V and J calls and clone size come straight from that table; D and trimming were deduced from the DNA. The sample consists of around 81,000 clones, approximately 80% of them appearing once. The CDR3 consists of 16 residues. CDR1 is SGHNT, CDR2 YYREEE, per germline (reference sequence). Trimming pared 4 bases from V and 1 base from J, leaving 16 bases between. The sequenced material came from peripheral blood. This clonotype was obtained from a human donor in a cohort sampled during active COVID-19. The chain is built from TRBV5-4 and TRBJ2-3; D is perhaps TRBD2 (5 bases). As DNA, the CDR3 is TGTGCCAGCAGCCTACGAAGCGGCTCCGGCACAGATACGCAGTATTTT. Its protein is CASSLRSGSGTDTQYF.